This TCR beta chain is from a study of blood T cells in healthy people across ages. The study's findings and limits: With unsorted PBMCs, a conclusive comparison of naive versus antigen-experienced cells was not possible. More naive CD4+ cells and higher diversity were found in long-lived than in aged donors.

About this clonotype: The antigen is undetermined.

With a J-beta primer mix and a sample-barcoded 5' primer, a second PCR ran 7 to 11 cycles. Every individual sample yielded 2.5 million or more paired-end reads (each containing CDR3). TCRdb re-called the 5' RACE reads through MiXCR, storing one row per CDR3 protein. The table has fewer than 950,000 distinct CDR3 sequences, 36% seen once; the top ten hold about an eighth. The sample, roughly 9.1 milliliters of peripheral blood, was drawn from each donor. The CDR3 runs to 16 residues. The junction had 8 bases not matched to a gene; V was cut back by 3 bases and J by 4 bases. CDR1 LNHNV and CDR2 YYDKDF come from the germline V gene (reference sequence).

What was sequenced was blood. The chain carries TRBV15 and TRBJ2-3; 9 positions match TRBD1. This clonotype originated in a man aged 18-30 years in good health. The CDR3 region is CATSRQTGGDADTQYF. The CDR3 DNA reads as TGTGCCACCAGCAGGCAAACAGGGGGCGATGCAGATACGCAGTATTTT.